The next 15 T cell receptor beta chains were all read from a single sample in a study of blood T cell repertoires in COVID-19. Produced via immunoSEQ multiplex PCR; TCRdb's table is partial and in-frame only. Among 350,000 to 500,000 clones listed, roughly 84% were seen once. The specimen was PBMCs or T cells enriched from blood (not recorded which). These TCRs come from a woman aged 18-29 years who had been exposed to COVID-19.

The chain recombines TRBV18 with TRBJ2-7; TRBD1 matches 9 bases. V lost 6 bases, J lost 5 bases, and 8 bases stayed unmatched. This CDR3 is built from 14 residues. CDR1 is KGHSH, CDR2 LQKENI, per germline. The CDR3 DNA is TGTGCCAGCTCGCCCGGACAGGGGTTCAACGAGCAGTACTTC. Its translation: CASSPGQGFNEQYF.

The chain uses TRBV19 and TRBJ1-1; 9 nucleotides align to TRBD1. The CDR3 is made up of 14 amino acids. The junction had 6 bases not matched to a gene; V was cut back by 10 bases and J by 0 bases. Germline CDR1 reads LNHDA; CDR2 reads SQIVND (reference sequence). CDR3 region: CANPGTGLNTEAFF. CDR3 in DNA: TGTGCCAACCCCGGGACAGGGCTGAACACTGAAGCTTTCTTT.

The chain employs TRBV2 and TRBJ2-3; the D gene is possibly TRBD1 (6 bases). CDR3 length: 16 residues. Trimming took 3 bases from V and 4 from J, leaving 17 bases between them. From germline, CDR1 is SNHLY and CDR2 FYNNEI. The CDR3 DNA reads TGTGCCAGCAGTGAGGGTTGGGGGCCGGGTGCAGATACGCAGTATTTT. The encoded protein is CASSEGWGPGADTQYF.

This chain uses TRBV23-1 with TRBJ1-5; D gene ambiguous. TRBV23-1 is reported as an ORF; its role is uncertain. The CDR3 extends over 13 amino acids. V shed 5 bases and J shed 1 base, with 6 bases lying between them. The CDR3 sequence is CASSYQSNQPQHF. CDR3 DNA sequence: TGCGCCAGCAGTTACCAGAGCAATCAGCCCCAGCATTTT.

This chain joins TRBV29-1 and TRBJ2-7; TRBD1 matches at 11 bases. V was clipped by 6 bases and J by 0 bases; unmatched bases: 13. CDR3 size: 17 residues. CDR1 and CDR2 (germline): SQVTM, ANQGSEA. CDR3 sequence: CSVRGQGVTKNSYEQYF. In DNA, the CDR3 is TGCAGCGTAAGGGGACAGGGGGTTACAAAGAACTCCTACGAGCAGTACTTC.

This chain uses TRBV2 with TRBJ2-7, with 8 positions matching TRBD2. V was clipped by 7 bases and J by 3 bases; unmatched bases: 8. CDR3 length: 14 amino acids. The germline CDR1 and CDR2 sequences are SNHLY and FYNNEI. The CDR3 DNA follows: TGTGCCAGCACGGGAGGGGCGAGCCTCTACGAGCAGTACTTC. Its translation is CASTGGASLYEQYF. Using reference TRBV2 and TRBJ2-7 for the parts outside the CDR3, the full variable domain is EPEVTQTPSHQVTQMGQEVILRCVPISNHLYFYWYRQILGQKVEFLVSFYNNEISEKSEIFDDQFSVERPDGSNFTLKIRSTKLEDSAMYFCASTGGASLYEQYFGPGTRLTVT.

The chain links TRBV19 to TRBJ1-1, with TRBD1 identical over 9 bases. There are 17 residues in the CDR3. With 2 bases clipped from V and 3 bases from J, the junction kept 10 bases outside the gene matches. Germline CDR1 LNHDA, CDR2 SQIVND (reference sequence). DNA for the CDR3: TGTGCCAGTAGTATACGGGACAGGGTACGCGCGGACACTGAAGCTTTCTTT. Amino acid sequence: CASSIRDRVRADTEAFF.

The V gene is TRBV9, the J gene TRBJ1-1; D is unclear. The CDR3 is 16 residues long. The germline V gene encodes CDR1 SGDLS and CDR2 YYNGEE. The germline V and J ends were trimmed by 0 bases and 4 bases, with 16 bases remaining between them. CDR3: CASSVVGRSGITEAFF. CDR3 coding DNA: TGTGCCAGCAGCGTAGTGGGAAGAAGCGGGATCACTGAAGCTTTCTTT.

The chain is built from TRBV3-1 (or the pseudogene TRBV3-2) and TRBJ2-1; 13 bases agree with TRBD2. The CDR3 loop spans 16 amino acids. Trimming removed 4 bases from V and 5 bases from J; junction bases left unmatched: 5. Germline CDR1 and CDR2: LGHDT and YNNKEL (reference sequence). CDR3 nucleotides: TGTGCCAGCAGCCTTTGGACTAGCGGGGGTAACAATGAGCAGTTCTTC. It is translated as CASSLWTSGGNNEQFF.

J is TRBJ1-5 and V is TRBV12-5, with D perhaps TRBD1 (6 bases). V was shortened by 7 bases and J by 1 base, with 20 bases between the two germline ends. The CDR3 contains 17 residues. Germline V CDR1 and CDR2: LGHNT, FRNRAP. The DNA for the CDR3 is TGTGCTAGTGCCCCTGGATTACAGGGTGGGAGCAATCAGCCCCAGCATTTT. This codes for CASAPGLQGGSNQPQHF.

In this sample, this clone turned up a few times. The rearrangement joins TRBV16 to TRBJ2-7, with D uncertain. Per the germline V gene, CDR1 is KGHSY and CDR2 is FQNENV. This CDR3 is built from 12 residues. V was cut by 4 bases and J by 6 bases, with 10 bases left in between. Here the CDR3 DNA reads TGTGCCAGCAGCCTCTCCCCCGTCGAGCAGTACTTC. Translation: CASSLSPVEQYF.

V gene TRBV6-2 or TRBV6-3 combines with J gene TRBJ1-5; 9 positions agree with TRBD1. CDR1 is MNHEY, CDR2 SVGEGT, per germline. The V and J ends lost 2 bases and 6 bases, in that order; junction bases with no gene match: 5. The CDR3 runs to 15 residues. The CDR3 sequence is CASSYAGQGPQPQHF. The CDR3 coding sequence is TGTGCCAGCAGTTACGCGGGACAGGGCCCTCAGCCCCAGCATTTT.

The chain uses TRBV6-5 and TRBJ1-1; D uncertain. Trimming cost V 5 bases and J 2 bases, with 6 bases left between them. This CDR3 comprises 12 residues. CDR1 MNHEY and CDR2 SVGAGI come from the germline V gene. The CDR3 spells CASSTRNTEAFF. In DNA, the CDR3 is TGTGCCAGCAGTACAAGAAACACTGAAGCTTTCTTT.

J is TRBJ2-3 and V is TRBV13; D is possibly TRBD1 (6 bases). Trimming removed 1 base at V and 4 bases at J, with 15 bases between. This CDR3 has 16 amino acids. Looked up from germline, CDR1 is PRHDT and CDR2 is FYEKMQ (reference sequence). CDR3 amino acids: CASSLDREIRPDTQYF. The CDR3 region has the DNA TGTGCCAGCAGCTTAGACAGGGAAATCCGCCCAGATACGCAGTATTTT.

The chain joins TRBV30 to TRBJ2-7, with TRBD1 matching 7 bases. This CDR3 has 14 residues. Germline trimming cut 0 bases from V and 4 bases from J; bases unmatched to any gene: 6. From germline, CDR1 is GTSNPN and CDR2 SVGIG (reference sequence). The CDR3 region has the DNA TGTGCCTGGAGTGTAGGGGACAGCCGATACGAGCAGTACTTC. Residues: CAWSVGDSRYEQYF.